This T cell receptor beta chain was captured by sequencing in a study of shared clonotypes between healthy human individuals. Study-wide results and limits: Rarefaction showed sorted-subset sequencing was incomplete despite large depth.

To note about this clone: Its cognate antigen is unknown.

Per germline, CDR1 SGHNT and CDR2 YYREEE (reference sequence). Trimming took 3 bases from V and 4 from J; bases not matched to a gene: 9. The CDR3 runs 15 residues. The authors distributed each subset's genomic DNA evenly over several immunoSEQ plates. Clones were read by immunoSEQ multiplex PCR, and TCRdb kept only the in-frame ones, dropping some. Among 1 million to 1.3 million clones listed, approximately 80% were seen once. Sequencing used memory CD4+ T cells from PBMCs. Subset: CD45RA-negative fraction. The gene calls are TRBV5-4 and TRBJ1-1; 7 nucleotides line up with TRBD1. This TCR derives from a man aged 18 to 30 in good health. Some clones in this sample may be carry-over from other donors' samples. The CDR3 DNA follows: TGTGCCAGCAGCTCCCAACAGGGGTTGGGCACTGAAGCTTTCTTT. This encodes CASSSQQGLGTEAFF.